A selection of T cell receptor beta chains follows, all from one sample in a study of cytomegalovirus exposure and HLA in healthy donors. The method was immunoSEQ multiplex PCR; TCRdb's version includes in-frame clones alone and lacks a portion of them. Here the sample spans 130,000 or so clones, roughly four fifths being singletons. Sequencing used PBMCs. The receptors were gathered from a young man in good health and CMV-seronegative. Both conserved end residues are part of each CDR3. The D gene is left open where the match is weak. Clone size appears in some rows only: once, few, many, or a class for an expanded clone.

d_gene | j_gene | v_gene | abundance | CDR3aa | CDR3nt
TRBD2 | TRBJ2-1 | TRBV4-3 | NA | CASSRGLAGGNEQFF | TGCGCCAGCAGCCGAGGACTAGCGGGGGGGAATGAGCAGTTCTTC
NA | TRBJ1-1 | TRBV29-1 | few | CSVFQAPQAFF | TGCAGCGTTTTTCAGGCCCCCCAAGCTTTCTTT
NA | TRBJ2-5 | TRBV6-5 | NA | CASSWGLTQETQYF | TGTGCCAGCAGCTGGGGACTTACCCAAGAGACCCAGTACTTC
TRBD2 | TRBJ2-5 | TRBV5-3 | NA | CARSLSPTSGGKQETQYF | TGTGCCAGAAGCTTGTCACCAACTAGCGGGGGGAAACAAGAGACCCAGTACTTC
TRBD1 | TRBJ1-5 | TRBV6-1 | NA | CASSARDRVNVYSNQPQHF | TGTGCCAGCAGTGCCCGAGACAGGGTGAACGTCTATAGCAATCAGCCCCAGCATTTT
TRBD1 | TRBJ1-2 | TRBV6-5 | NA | CASSYTTTGGSKGYTF | TGTGCCAGCAGTTACACAACGACAGGGGGCTCGAAAGGCTACACCTTC
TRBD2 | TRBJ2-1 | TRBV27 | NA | CASGTSGYNEQFF | TGTGCCAGCGGGACTAGCGGGTACAATGAGCAGTTCTTC
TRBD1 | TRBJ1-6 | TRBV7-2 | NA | CASSLRTGVGSPLHF | TGTGCCAGCAGCTTAAGGACAGGGGTCGGGTCACCCCTCCACTTT
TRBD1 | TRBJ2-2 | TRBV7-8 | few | CASSAGTGGTGELFF | TGTGCCAGCAGCGCCGGGACAGGGGGCACCGGGGAGCTGTTTTTT
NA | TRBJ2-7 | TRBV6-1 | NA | CASSEWGTGTYEQYF | TGTGCCAGCAGTGAATGGGGCACTGGGACCTACGAGCAGTACTTC
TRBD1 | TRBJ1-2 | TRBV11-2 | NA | CASSLGTGGAGDYGYTF | TGTGCCAGCAGCTTGGGGACAGGGGGCGCCGGGGACTATGGCTACACCTTC
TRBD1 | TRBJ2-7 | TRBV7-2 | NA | CASSLDRPSYEQYF | TGTGCCAGCAGCTTGGACAGGCCTTCCTACGAGCAGTACTTC
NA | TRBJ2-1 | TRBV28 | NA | CASSLEERGRSEQFF | TGTGCCAGCAGTTTGGAGGAGAGAGGGAGAAGTGAGCAGTTCTTC
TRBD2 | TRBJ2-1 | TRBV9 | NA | CASSAFWAGGNEQFF | TGTGCCAGCAGCGCCTTTTGGGCGGGGGGCAATGAGCAGTTCTTC
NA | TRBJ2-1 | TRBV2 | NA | CASRIGGTEQFF | TGTGCCAGCAGAATCGGAGGCACTGAGCAGTTCTTC
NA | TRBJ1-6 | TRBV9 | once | CASSSGGSDNSPLHF | TGTGCCAGCAGCAGCGGGGGGTCGGATAATTCACCCCTCCACTTT
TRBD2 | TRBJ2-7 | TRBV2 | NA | CASSEALGAGGIGQYF | TGTGCCAGCAGTGAAGCGCTTGGTGCGGGGGGAATCGGGCAGTACTTC
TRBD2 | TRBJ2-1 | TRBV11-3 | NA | CASSGLAGGRNEQFF | TGTGCCAGCAGCGGACTAGCGGGGGGGCGCAATGAGCAGTTCTTC
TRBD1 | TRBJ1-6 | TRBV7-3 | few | CASSLNDRGGSPLHF | TGTGCCAGCAGCTTAAACGACAGGGGGGGCTCACCCCTCCACTTT
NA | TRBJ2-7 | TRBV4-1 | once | CASSPKGGAPYEQYF | TGCGCCAGCAGCCCTAAGGGTGGGGCGCCCTACGAGCAGTACTTC
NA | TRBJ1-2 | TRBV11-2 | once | CASTPTGAVGYTF | TGTGCCAGCACCCCCACTGGGGCAGTTGGCTACACCTTC
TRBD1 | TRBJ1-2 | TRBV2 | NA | CASSERQGTHGYTF | TGTGCCAGCAGTGAGAGACAGGGGACACATGGCTACACCTTC
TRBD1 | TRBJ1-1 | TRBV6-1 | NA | CASRLPGTDITEAFF | TGTGCCAGCAGACTTCCAGGGACAGACATCACTGAAGCTTTCTTT
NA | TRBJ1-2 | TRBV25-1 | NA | CASSELIAGYGYTF | TGTGCCAGCAGTGAATTAATTGCGGGGTATGGCTACACCTTC
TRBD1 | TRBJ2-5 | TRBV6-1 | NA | CASRRGQLQETQYF | TGTGCCAGCAGGAGGGGACAGCTCCAAGAGACCCAGTACTTC